These T cell receptor beta chains were read from a single sample in a study of blood T cell repertoires in COVID-19. Profiling relied on immunoSEQ multiplex PCR, and the TCRdb table lists in-frame clones only, not all of them. Here the sample spans roughly 200,000 clones, approximately 85% being singletons. Sequencing was performed on peripheral blood. The receptors stem from a woman in her fifties or sixties with acute or convalescent COVID-19. The conserved cysteine and the conserved F or W are not part of the CDR3 here.

j_call v_call cdr3_aa
TRBJ2-5 TRBV12-5 ASGLVGGQAGGGTQY
TRBJ2-7 TRBV6-1 ASSEAPGFPLW
TRBJ2-2 TRBV9 ASSVGLNTGELF
TRBJ1-2 TRBV5-5 ASRLPGQGGYGYT
TRBJ2-7 TRBV28 ASSFLLDSEQY
TRBJ2-3 TRBV10-3 AISEGTSGPWGDTQY
TRBJ2-7 TRBV6-5 ASTHPGLAGEQY
TRBJ2-1 TRBV14 ATSHLAGNEQF
TRBJ2-2 TRBV29-1 SVDGTGVGELF
TRBJ2-1 TRBV27 ASSLSGRAFSYNEQF
TRBJ2-5 TRBV5-1 ASSLALGLKETQY
TRBJ1-3 TRBV12-5 ASGLVQGAGNTIY
TRBJ1-5 TRBV6-5 ASSPTGGYQPQH
TRBJ2-7 TRBV4-1 ASSSSGLSSAEQY
TRBJ2-2 TRBV11-2 ASSFSNQGQGGGELF
TRBJ2-1 TRBV19 ASSTLTAAGLNEQF
TRBJ1-4 TRBV6-1 ASSESRGAREKLF
TRBJ1-1 TRBV6-6 ASTFPLENTEAF
TRBJ1-2 TRBV9 ASSDAGGARSNYGYT
TRBJ2-1 TRBV11-2 ASSQDRGVSYNEQF
TRBJ2-3 TRBV6-5 ASSTSGSGSDTQY
TRBJ2-3 TRBV13 ASSSLSTDTQY
TRBJ1-1 TRBV7-9 ASSLALGKNTEAF
TRBJ1-1 TRBV5-1 ASSSTGGTEAF
TRBJ1-1 TRBV7-9 ASGREGRTEAF
TRBJ2-1 TRBV11-3 ASSLEGTANEQF
TRBJ2-3 TRBV18 ASPRERGITDTQY
TRBJ2-2 TRBV7-8 ASSPPERLAELF
TRBJ1-5 TRBV27 ASSSPGQGFDQPQH
TRBJ2-2 TRBV18 ASSLRPPSGTGELF
TRBJ1-1 TRBV2 ASRLNTLNTEAF